Given below is one T cell receptor beta chain in context. The source of the sample is a study of blood T cell repertoires in COVID-19. Across the study: The analysed material was cDNA or gDNA that came from T cells, B-cell-depleted T cells, or PBMCs.

The data were produced by immunoSEQ multiplex PCR, yet TCRdb's version contains in-frame clones alone and is incomplete. The table lists around 160,000 clones, 65% to 85% of them singletons. Per the germline V gene, CDR1 is SNHLY and CDR2 is FYNNEI. Deletions cut 3 bases from V and 6 bases from J, with 12 bases between. The CDR3 is made up of 14 amino acids. The V gene is TRBV2, the J gene TRBJ2-1; D not certain. The receptor comes from a man aged 60 to 69 with active or convalescent COVID-19. Sequencing used peripheral blood. The CDR3 bases are TGTGCCAGCAGTGAGCTAGTAAGTGTCAATGAGCAGTTCTTC. This sequence encodes CASSELVSVNEQFF.